The next 16 T cell receptor beta chains were all read from a single sample in a study of blood T cells in healthy people across ages. Combining a sample-barcoded 5' primer with a J-beta primer mix, a second PCR ran for about 7 to 11 cycles. TCRdb re-derived calls from the 5' RACE reads in MiXCR, one entry per CDR3 protein. The sample lists around 820,000 distinct CDR3 sequences, more than 20% occurring once. The data were also submitted as part of a second study, on T cells of mothers and their children.

Sample: blood. Receptor source: a boy aged 5-17 years in good health.

This clonotype was seen only a few times. Germline and junction disagree at one end, which may indicate a read error. The chain recombines TRBV28 with TRBJ1-1; D is possibly TRBD1 (6 bases). In germline, CDR1 is MDHEN, CDR2 SYDVKM. CDR3 length: 12 amino acids. Here the CDR3 DNA reads TGTACCAGCAGGGGACCCTCCACTGAAGCTTTCTTT. It specifies CTSRGPSTEAFF.

The J gene is TRBJ2-5, the V gene TRBV28, with D maybe TRBD1 (5 bases). The DNA end favors TRBJ2-7, so the J call may be wrong. Germline CDR1 MDHEN, CDR2 SYDVKM. The CDR3 contains 14 residues. The CDR3 here is CASRAYRQLYEQYF. The CDR3 region has the DNA TGTGCCAGCAGGGCGTACAGGCAGCTATACGAGCAGTACTTC.

This clonotype has just a few counts. The chain couples TRBV28 to TRBJ2-7, with D perhaps TRBD2 (6 bases). The CDR3 has 13 amino acids. The germline V gene has CDR1 MDHEN and CDR2 SYDVKM. The ends were cut back, 7 bases at V and 0 bases at J, with 10 bases in the middle. This chain's CDR3 is CASTAGGSYEQYF. The CDR3 DNA sequence: TGTGCCAGCACTGCCGGGGGCTCCTACGAGCAGTACTTC.

This chain connects TRBV18 to TRBJ1-1; D might be TRBD1 (6 bases). Looked up from germline, CDR1 is KGHSH and CDR2 is LQKENI. The CDR3 is 17 residues long. The germline V and J ends were trimmed by 0 bases and 5 bases, with 19 bases remaining between them. The CDR3 region is CASSPPGSRGANTEAFF. In DNA form, the CDR3 reads TGTGCCAGCTCACCACCAGGTTCTCGGGGGGCGAATACTGAAGCTTTCTTT.

The CDR3 DNA follows: TGCAGCGTCTGGGACAGGGAACCCTACGAGCAGTACTTC. Amino acids: CSVWDREPYEQYF. The rearrangement links TRBV29-1 to TRBJ2-7; TRBD1 agrees at 9 bases. This CDR3 contains 13 residues. V dropped 6 bases and J dropped 2; count of bases not matched to a gene: 5. CDR1 is SQVTM, CDR2 ANQGSEA, per germline.

V gene TRBV2 combines with J gene TRBJ2-5; D is perhaps TRBD2 (6 bases). TRBJ2-1 explains the end of the DNA better; the J call may be wrong. CDR3 length: 14 amino acids. Germline CDR1 and CDR2: SNHLY and FYNNEI. CDR3 nucleotide sequence: TGTGCCAGCAGTGAAGAGCGGGTTTACAATGAGCAGTTCTTC. Its protein is CASSEERVYNEQFF.

In this sample, this clonotype turned up a few times. V and J are TRBV28 and TRBJ2-7; D unresolved. V gave up 3 bases and J gave up 0 bases, with 12 bases separating them. The CDR3 contains 15 residues. The germline V gene has CDR1 MDHEN and CDR2 SYDVKM. CDR3 in DNA: TGTGCCAGCAGTTTGGCCCAGCCCCACTCCTACGAGCAGTACTTC. It is translated as CASSLAQPHSYEQYF.

V usage is TRBV6-5 and J usage is TRBJ1-5; D not certain. The CDR3 runs 16 residues. V was shortened by 6 bases and J by 0 bases, with 15 bases between the two germline ends. CDR1 and CDR2 from the germline V gene are MNHEY and SVGAGI. CDR3 DNA: TGTGCCAGCAGCCGGACTGGCTCCAATAGCAATCAGCCCCAGCATTTT. Translating gives CASSRTGSNSNQPQHF.

In its sample, this clonotype was seen a few times. The chain carries TRBV29-1 and TRBJ2-5; D might be TRBD1 (6 bases). CDR3 length: 13 residues. Germline CDR1 SQVTM, CDR2 ANQGSEA. V lost 1 base and J lost 4, with 10 bases in between. The CDR3 sequence is CSVEAEGGETQYF. The CDR3 DNA is TGCAGCGTTGAAGCTGAAGGGGGAGAGACCCAGTACTTC.

There are a few counts of this clonotype. This chain joins TRBV29-1 and TRBJ2-3, with D possibly being TRBD1 (5 bases). The CDR3 consists of 15 residues. From germline, CDR1 is SQVTM and CDR2 ANQGSEA. Trimming removed 2 bases at V and 2 bases at J, with 14 bases between. This chain's CDR3 is CSVELPDTFTDTQYF. The DNA of the CDR3 is TGCAGCGTTGAATTACCGGACACATTCACAGATACGCAGTATTTT.

The gene calls are TRBV10-3 and TRBJ2-2; a weak D match, TRBD1 (6 bases). Per the germline V gene, CDR1 is ENHRY and CDR2 is SYGVKD. The CDR3 is made up of 13 amino acids. V lost 4 bases to trimming and J lost 4 bases, with 7 bases between them. CDR3 loop: CAISGRGTGELFF. CDR3 DNA sequence: TGTGCCATCAGTGGCAGGGGCACCGGGGAGCTGTTTTTT.

The CDR3 bases are TGCGCCAGCAGCCCAGCCGGGACAGATACCTACGAGCAGTACTTC. It specifies CASSPAGTDTYEQYF. The chain recombines TRBV5-1 with TRBJ2-7; 7 bases match TRBD1. The length of the CDR3 is 15 residues. The V and J ends lost 4 bases and 2 bases, in that order; junction bases with no gene match: 9. Germline lookup yields CDR1 SGHRS and CDR2 YFSETQ.

The sample holds one count of this clonotype. V and J are TRBV28 and TRBJ2-4; TRBD2 aligns across 9 bases. This CDR3 comprises 15 residues. Per germline, CDR1 MDHEN and CDR2 SYDVKM. V dropped 4 bases and J dropped 7; count of bases not matched to a gene: 8. The chain's CDR3 is CASSSAGGPFNIQYF. CDR3 coding DNA: TGTGCCAGCAGTTCCGCGGGAGGGCCGTTCAACATTCAGTACTTC.

The V and J genes are TRBV6-5 and TRBJ1-2; 10 bases fit TRBD1. Trimming at V came to 6 bases and at J to 5 bases, leaving 6 bases not matched to a gene. The germline CDR1 and CDR2 sequences are MNHEY and SVGAGI. This CDR3 is 14 amino acids long. The CDR3 is CASSRQGARYGYTF. CDR3 DNA: TGTGCCAGCAGCCGACAGGGGGCTCGGTATGGCTACACCTTC.

The chain has TRBV7-3 and TRBJ2-5; D may be TRBD1 or TRBD2 (5 bases each). The last part of the DNA fits TRBJ2-1 better; the J call may be wrong. The CDR3 spans 12 residues. In germline, CDR1 is SGHTA, CDR2 FQGTGA. The DNA for the CDR3 is TGTGCCAGCAGCTTACTCGGGGCTGAGCAGTTCTTC. Protein product: CASSLLGAEQFF.

CDR3 in DNA: TGTGCCAGCAGCTTATACTACGGGGGTGAATTTCATTCACCCCTCCACTTT. Amino acid sequence: CASSLYYGGEFHSPLHF. The chain employs TRBV11-2 and TRBJ1-6; TRBD1 is a possible D gene (5 bases). The V end lost 2 bases, the J end lost 8 bases, and 19 bases lay between the germline ends. The germline gives CDR1 SGHAT, CDR2 FQNNGV. This CDR3 region has 17 residues.